Following are 19 T cell receptor beta chains from one sample sequenced in a study of T-cell reconstitution after alpha-beta-depleted transplantation in children. Unique molecular identifiers were built into the TCRbeta library. TCRdb processed the PCR reads anew with MiXCR; each CDR3 protein has one entry. The table has roughly 180,000 distinct CDR3 sequences, less than 15% seen once. The material sequenced was PBMCs from the stem cell graft donor, taken from the stem cell graft. The receptors were sampled from a human donor who donated a stem cell graft to a child with acute lymphoblastic leukemia.

This clonotype was found many times. The chain links TRBV5-1 to TRBJ2-5; possibly TRBD2 for D (6 bases). This CDR3 contains 17 residues. Trimming stripped 2 bases from V and 0 bases from J, with 17 bases between. CDR1 is SGHRS, CDR2 YFSETQ, per germline. The CDR3 is CASSFRWEVRYQETQYF. CDR3 sequence (DNA): TGCGCCAGCAGCTTCCGGTGGGAGGTACGGTACCAAGAGACCCAGTACTTC.

This clonotype has at least ten counts. The rearrangement uses TRBV7-6 and TRBJ2-5; tentatively, D is TRBD2 (5 bases). Germline assignment: CDR1 SGHVS and CDR2 FNYEAQ. V was trimmed by 5 bases and J by 2 bases, leaving 12 bases between them. The CDR3 spans 14 residues. CDR3 loop: CASSQSGSQETQYF. The CDR3 nucleotides are TGTGCCAGCAGCCAAAGCGGTTCTCAAGAGACCCAGTACTTC.

The sample holds many counts of this clonotype. The chain joins TRBV7-9 to TRBJ2-1; D is perhaps TRBD1 (6 bases). Germline-derived CDR1 and CDR2 are SEHNR and FQNEAQ (reference sequence). The CDR3 runs 16 residues. The germline V and J ends were trimmed by 5 bases and 3 bases, with 17 bases remaining between them. CDR3 protein: CASSDTRTELYNEQFF. In nucleotides, the CDR3 is TGTGCCAGCAGCGACACCCGGACAGAGCTCTACAATGAGCAGTTCTTC.

This clonotype was picked up many times. The CDR3 sequence is CASSLEGGQGNTEAFF. The DNA of the CDR3 is TGTGCCAGCAGTTTAGAGGGGGGGCAGGGGAACACTGAAGCTTTCTTT. The rearrangement links TRBV12-3 or TRBV12-4 to TRBJ1-1; maybe TRBD1 (6 bases). The CDR3 runs 16 residues. The ends were cut back, 1 base at V and 1 base at J, with 13 bases in the middle.

Many counts were recorded for this clonotype. V usage is TRBV27 and J usage is TRBJ2-2; D is uncertain. Germline CDR1 MNHEY, CDR2 SMNVEV (reference sequence). V lost 9 bases to trimming and J lost 4 bases, with 9 bases between them. The CDR3 runs 12 residues. This CDR3 is CASSISTGELFF. CDR3 bases: TGTGCCAGTTCAATATCCACCGGGGAGCTGTTTTTT.

This clonotype was observed at least ten times. V and J are TRBV20-1 and TRBJ2-2, with a weak D call TRBD2 (5 bases). CDR1 DFQATT and CDR2 SNEGSKA come from the germline V gene (reference sequence). The V end lost 2 bases, the J end lost 4 bases, and 20 bases lay between the germline ends. The CDR3 runs 17 residues. The CDR3 spells CSARKFKGPGGTGELFF. The CDR3 DNA reads as TGCAGTGCTAGAAAGTTTAAGGGCCCCGGAGGCACCGGGGAGCTGTTTTTT.

The sample holds many counts of this clonotype. This chain links TRBV15 with TRBJ2-1, with D tentatively TRBD1 (6 bases). CDR1 and CDR2 (germline): LNHNV, YYDKDF (reference sequence). Between the trimmed V and J ends, which lost 0 bases and 5 bases, there was a span of 14 bases. The CDR3 sequence is 16 residues long. The CDR3 loop is CATSRDRGRGNNEQFF. In DNA form, the CDR3 reads TGTGCCACCAGCAGAGATCGGGGCAGGGGAAACAATGAGCAGTTCTTC.

This chain links TRBV27 with TRBJ1-1; TRBD1 aligns across 7 bases. The V and J ends lost 0 bases and 1 base, in that order; junction bases with no gene match: 8. Germline V CDR1 and CDR2: MNHEY, SMNVEV (reference sequence). The CDR3 contains 17 residues. The CDR3 sequence: CASSLSVTGDRNTEAFF. In nucleotides, the CDR3 is TGTGCCAGCAGTTTATCGGTAACAGGGGACCGGAACACTGAAGCTTTCTTT.

As DNA, the CDR3 is TGTGCCATCAATGCAGTTACTAGCACAGATACGCAGTATTTT. Protein: CAINAVTSTDTQYF. The chain recombines TRBV10-3 with TRBJ2-3; D is ambiguous. Germline V lookup: CDR1 ENHRY, CDR2 SYGVKD. This CDR3 has 14 amino acids. Trimming removed 7 bases at V and 0 bases at J, with 11 bases between.

Many counts were recorded for this clonotype. The V call is TRBV12-3 or TRBV12-4, the J call TRBJ2-5; D may be TRBD1 or TRBD2 (5 bases each). The V and J ends lost 3 bases and 5 bases respectively, with 19 bases between them. The CDR3 consists of 16 residues. CDR3 in DNA: TGTGCCAGCAGTTTGCCTGGGGGAGCGGTTACGGAGACCCAGTACTTC. Translating it yields CASSLPGGAVTETQYF.

In DNA, the CDR3 is TGTGCCAGTAGGGGGACTAGCGGGAGAGCAATCGATGAGCAGTTCTTC. This encodes CASRGTSGRAIDEQFF. The V and J genes are TRBV19 and TRBJ2-1; 14 bases agree with TRBD2. The CDR3 totals 16 residues. CDR1 and CDR2 (germline): LNHDA, SQIVND (reference sequence). The J segment lost 8 bases and the V segment lost 6 bases, leaving 9 bases of the junction unmatched.

Regarding this clonotype: A read error may be the cause here, since a much bigger clone is one base away. J is TRBJ2-1 and V is TRBV5-6, with 8 bases fitting TRBD2. This CDR3 spans 11 amino acids. Germline lookup yields CDR1 SGHDT and CDR2 YYEEEE. The CDR3 coding sequence is TGTGCCGGCAGCTTAGCGGGGGAGCAGTTCTTC. This gives the protein CAGSLAGEQFF.

The chain combines TRBV7-3 with TRBJ2-4; 9 bases are a match to TRBD2. Germline assignment: CDR1 SGHTA and CDR2 FQGTGA. J lost 4 bases, V lost 1 base, and 20 bases had no gene match. CDR3 length: 21 amino acids. Written as DNA, the CDR3 is TGTGCCAGCAGCTTAATCCCCGTCGGGCTAGCGGGGATGATTCGGAAAAACATTCAGTACTTC. Protein product: CASSLIPVGLAGMIRKNIQYF.

This clonotype was counted ten times or more. This chain uses TRBV14 with TRBJ2-7; a weak D match, TRBD2 (5 bases). Trimming cost V 1 base and J 1 base, with 5 bases left between them. The CDR3 is 13 residues long. CDR1 and CDR2 from the germline V gene are SGHDN and FVKESK. The CDR3 DNA sequence: TGTGCCAGCAGCCAAGGACTATCCTACGAGCAGTACTTC. Protein product: CASSQGLSYEQYF.

At least ten counts were recorded for this clonotype. The J gene is TRBJ2-7, the V gene TRBV11-3; 9 bases line up with TRBD2. CDR1 and CDR2 from the germline V gene are SGHNT and YENEEA. The V gene end was trimmed by 1 base and the J gene end by 3 bases; junction bases not matched to a gene: 13. This CDR3 is built from 18 residues. The chain's CDR3 is CASSLGVGLAGPSYEQYF. CDR3 coding DNA: TGTGCCAGCAGCTTAGGGGTGGGGCTAGCGGGACCTAGCTACGAGCAGTACTTC.

This clonotype was counted at least ten times. This rearrangement joins TRBV5-1 to TRBJ2-7; 8 bases align to TRBD1. The V and J ends lost 0 bases and 5 bases, in that order; junction bases with no gene match: 10. CDR3 length equals 16 residues. Germline lookup yields CDR1 SGHRS and CDR2 YFSETQ. This CDR3 reads CASSLEGQGAIDEQYF. As DNA, the CDR3 is TGCGCCAGCAGCTTGGAAGGCCAGGGGGCGATTGACGAGCAGTACTTC.

The table lists this clonotype with many counts. The chain is built from TRBV5-5 and TRBJ2-3; D may be TRBD1 (6 bases). The germline CDR1 and CDR2 sequences are SGHKS and YYEKEE (reference sequence). The V end lost 3 bases, the J end lost 5 bases, and 10 bases lay between the germline ends. This CDR3 has 13 residues. The DNA for the CDR3 is TGTGCCAGCAGCTCCTGGACAGTAGATACGCAGTATTTT. Protein product: CASSSWTVDTQYF.

This clonotype was detected ten times or more. The CDR3 sequence is CASSSPDRGLVEQYF. Written as DNA, the CDR3 is TGTGCCAGCAGTTCCCCGGACAGGGGTCTTGTCGAGCAGTACTTC. J is TRBJ2-7 and V is TRBV28; 9 bases map to TRBD1. The CDR3 loop spans 15 amino acids. Germline V CDR1 and CDR2: MDHEN, SYDVKM. V dropped 4 bases and J dropped 6; count of bases not matched to a gene: 10.

The chain links TRBV20-1 to TRBJ2-1; 10 nucleotides align to TRBD2. CDR3 length: 17 residues. Germline CDR1 is DFQATT and CDR2 is SNEGSKA (reference sequence). J was trimmed by 2 bases and V by 2 bases; bases with no gene match: 9. The CDR3 region has the DNA TGCAGTGCTAGACCCTGGCTAGCGGGAGTACCCTACAATGAGCAGTTCTTC. As protein: CSARPWLAGVPYNEQFF.